This entry lists 7 T cell receptor beta chains sequenced from one sample in a study of T cells after yellow fever vaccination. One entry per CDR3 protein, called by TCRdb with MiXCR from the 5' RACE reads. The sample contains 500,000 to 650,000 distinct CDR3 sequences, less than 20% of which appear only once. The sequenced sample was PBMCs, obtained 4 to 5 days after the first yellow fever vaccination. The origin of the receptors is a man between 18 and 29 years old who received the YFV17D yellow fever vaccine.

This sequence joins TRBV20-1 and TRBJ1-1, with TRBD1 as a possible D gene (5 bases). V was pared by 5 bases and J by 1 base, with 11 bases between. Looked up from germline, CDR1 is DFQATT and CDR2 is SNEGSKA (reference sequence). This CDR3 is built from 13 residues. The CDR3 loop is CSALGVANTEAFF. The CDR3 DNA reads as TGCAGTGCTTTGGGGGTGGCGAACACTGAAGCTTTCTTT.

This clonotype came up a few times. CDR3 residues: CASSRHGSSYNEQFF. The DNA for the CDR3 is TGTGCCAGCAGTAGACACGGGAGCTCCTACAATGAGCAGTTCTTC. The gene calls are TRBV6-1 and TRBJ2-1; possible D gene TRBD2, 6 bases. From germline, CDR1 is MNHNS and CDR2 SASEGT. V lost 5 bases and J lost 0, with 11 bases in between. This CDR3 is 15 amino acids long.

As concerns this clonotype: Compared with germline, one end of the junction differs, possibly owing to a read error. The gene calls are TRBV7-9 and TRBJ2-5; D uncertain. The V gene's germline CDR1 is SEHNR and CDR2 FQNEAQ (reference sequence). This CDR3 has 15 residues. The CDR3 DNA reads as TGTGCCAGCAGCTTCTGGCAGAACCCCCGCAACCACTTCCACTTC. Its translation: CASSFWQNPRNHFHF.

This clonotype occurred a few times. The chain employs TRBV5-1 and TRBJ2-5, with 9 bases lining up with TRBD1. V trimming: 6 bases; J trimming: 2 bases; junction bases outside the gene matches: 8. Germline V CDR1 and CDR2: SGHRS, YFSETQ. The CDR3 consists of 15 residues. The DNA for the CDR3 is TGCGCCAGCACAGTTTTCGGACAGGGGCAAGAGACCCAGTACTTC. This encodes CASTVFGQGQETQYF.

This clonotype has a handful of counts. The chain carries TRBV4-1 and TRBJ1-2; TRBD1 aligns across 9 bases. V lost 2 bases and J lost 10; bases outside the gene matches: 8. The CDR3 sequence is 14 residues long. Germline lookup yields CDR1 MGHRA and CDR2 YSYEKL. The CDR3 is CASSQRPGTGPYTF. The CDR3 DNA reads TGCGCCAGCAGCCAAAGACCGGGGACAGGGCCCTACACCTTC.

This clonotype was recorded a few times. V and J are TRBV2 and TRBJ2-7, with D perhaps assigned TRBD1 or TRBD2 (5 bases each). Germline V gene lookup returns CDR1 SNHLY and CDR2 FYNNEI. The length of the CDR3 is 13 residues. V was trimmed by 6 bases and J by 2 bases, leaving 11 bases between them. The CDR3 reads CASSRDRAYEQYV. The CDR3 bases are TGTGCCAGCAGCCGGGACCGAGCCTACGAGCAGTACGTC.

The rearrangement uses TRBV24-1 and TRBJ2-1, with D perhaps TRBD1 or TRBD2 (5 bases each). The CDR3 length is 17 residues. In germline, CDR1 is KGHDR, CDR2 SFDVKD. V shed 4 bases and J shed 3 bases, with 18 bases lying between them. The CDR3 bases are TGTGCCACCAGTGAATATAAGACAGCGGCTGGCTACAATGAGCAGTTCTTC. It encodes CATSEYKTAAGYNEQFF.